Below, 25 T cell receptor beta chains from the same sample are listed, as sequenced in a study of spatial heterogeneity in lung cancer (dated by TCRdb to the late 2010s). The meaning of the sample's time point label: sample taken at primary tumor resection. Whole RNA extracted from tumor and nontumor lung tissue, or from cryopreserved PBMC samples, was used for TCR sequencing without cell sorting. Library preparation employed 5' RACE. The listed sequencing device is NextSeq 500. TCRdb reprocessing: public reads trimmed at Q25 with fastp, clones called with MiXCR, in-frame beta chains kept. Records with the same CDR3 protein are collapsed into one entry carrying the most frequent genes and DNA. Within this sample are hundreds of distinct CDR3 sequences, with around 21% of them counted one time only. 15% of the sample is in the top ten clones. Sample: PBMCs, taken at surgery. These receptors all stem from a male donor with early-stage non-small cell lung cancer.

The table lists this clonotype with a few counts. This beta chain is a stray read from a library made for alpha chains; its abundance is not meaningful. The chain has TRBV19 and TRBJ1-3, with D perhaps TRBD1 (5 bases). Trimming pared 4 bases from V and 2 bases from J, leaving 15 bases between. CDR1 LNHDA and CDR2 SQIVND come from the germline V gene (reference sequence). The CDR3 is made up of 16 amino acids. CDR3 loop: CASSTQPRGAGNTIYF. DNA of the CDR3: TGTGCCAGTAGTACCCAACCCCGGGGGGCTGGAAACACCATATATTTT.

In this sample, this clonotype is large (0.1 to 1%). This beta chain is a stray read from a library made for alpha chains; its abundance is not meaningful. The chain has TRBV7-9 and TRBJ2-6; D is unresolved. Germline V CDR1 and CDR2: SEHNR, FQNEAQ (reference sequence). CDR3 size: 13 residues. Trimming shortened V by 3 bases and J by 6 bases, and 6 bases separated the two germline ends. The CDR3, as DNA: TGTGCCAGCAGCTTGGTCTCGGCCAACGTCCTGACTTTC. Translation gives CASSLVSANVLTF.

In the case of this clonotype: This beta chain turned up in a library designed for alpha chains; as an off-target read, its abundance says little. This rearrangement joins TRBV6-2 or TRBV6-3 to TRBJ2-2, with D perhaps matching TRBD1 (5 bases). The CDR3 runs 14 residues. CDR1 is MNHEY, CDR2 SVGEGT, per germline. V dropped 6 bases and J dropped 9 bases, with 17 bases sitting between them. Written as DNA, the CDR3 is TGTGCCAGCAGCTTAGGACATTGGTCCAGGGAGCTGTTTTTT. This codes for CASSLGHWSRELFF.

This clonotype was counted between two and nine times. This beta chain is off target for a library built for alpha chains, so its abundance means little. V usage is TRBV7-9 and J usage is TRBJ2-2; TRBD2 is a possible D gene (6 bases). V was pared by 7 bases and J by 7 bases, with 10 bases between. The CDR3 is 12 residues long. Germline CDR1 and CDR2: SEHNR and FQNEAQ (reference sequence). CDR3 in amino acids: CASIHGSGELFF. CDR3 nucleotides: TGTGCCAGCATCCACGGGAGCGGGGAGCTGTTTTTT.

About this clonotype: Found in a library prepared for alpha chains, this beta chain is an off-target read, and its abundance has little meaning. This chain uses TRBV5-5 with TRBJ1-2; the D gene is possibly TRBD1 (6 bases). The CDR3 runs 13 residues. Germline V CDR1 and CDR2: SGHKS, YYEKEE (reference sequence). V lost 4 bases and J lost 3, with 10 bases in between. CDR3 residues: CASSPRQDYGYTF. CDR3 nucleotides: TGTGCCAGCAGCCCGAGACAGGACTATGGCTACACCTTC.

Concerning this clonotype: Within a library made for alpha chains, this beta chain is off target, and its count is uninformative. This rearrangement joins TRBV7-2 to TRBJ2-5; TRBD1 might be the D (6 bases). V lost 6 bases and J lost 0, with 11 bases in between. CDR3 size: 14 residues. Germline-derived CDR1 and CDR2 are SGHTA and FQGNSA. CDR3 in DNA: TGTGCCAGCAGGTTAAACAGGGACCAAGAGACCCAGTACTTC. Its translation is CASRLNRDQETQYF.

By its share, this clonotype is medium-sized (0.01 to 0.1%). This beta chain came through as a stray read in a library set up for alpha chains, and its size says little. The chain joins TRBV27 to TRBJ2-3; D tentatively reads TRBD1 or TRBD2 (5 bases each). This CDR3 is built from 12 residues. Per the germline V gene, CDR1 is MNHEY and CDR2 is SMNVEV (reference sequence). With 7 bases removed from V and 8 bases from J, the gap between germline ends came to 13 bases. The CDR3 region has the DNA TGTGCCAGCATGGGGGTTGATCGTACGCAGTATTTT. This gives the protein CASMGVDRTQYF.

This clonotype qualifies as hyperexpanded. Because this beta chain is a stray read in a library intended to capture alpha chains, its abundance should not be given much weight. V and J are TRBV4-2 and TRBJ2-1, with D tentatively TRBD2 (6 bases). The CDR3 has 17 amino acids. Germline V CDR1 and CDR2: LGHNA, YNFKEQ. V was trimmed by 2 bases and J by 6 bases, leaving 20 bases between them. CDR3 protein: CASSQHPGAGGINEQFF. In nucleotides, the CDR3 is TGTGCCAGCAGCCAACATCCCGGGGCCGGGGGTATCAATGAGCAGTTCTTC.

Sample share makes this clonotype large (0.1 to 1%). Because the library targeted alpha chains, this beta chain is an off-target read whose size means little. The chain is built from TRBV7-9 and TRBJ1-3; 8 bases agree with TRBD1. This CDR3 is 19 amino acids long. The germline CDR1 and CDR2 sequences are SEHNR and FQNEAQ (reference sequence). Trimming at V came to 3 bases and at J to 0 bases, leaving 13 bases not matched to a gene. The CDR3 protein is CASSFRTGHGIYSGNTIYF. The CDR3 DNA reads TGTGCCAGCAGCTTTAGGACAGGGCATGGCATATACTCTGGAAACACCATATATTTT.

This clonotype is termed hyperexpanded. This beta chain slipped into a library made for alpha chains as a stray read, so its size is not meaningful. The chain combines TRBV11-2 with TRBJ1-2; D remains ambiguous. This CDR3 has 13 residues. Trimming stripped 1 base from V and 7 bases from J, with 10 bases between. Germline CDR1 and CDR2: SGHAT and FQNNGV. The CDR3 loop reads CASSLVRETGYTF. CDR3 in DNA: TGTGCCAGCAGCTTAGTCCGAGAAACTGGCTACACCTTC. The whole variable domain, filled in from reference TRBV11-2 and TRBJ1-2, reads EAGVAQSPRYKIIEKRQSVAFWCNPISGHATLYWYQQILGQGPKLLIQFQNNGVVDDSQLPKDRFSAERLKGVDSTLKIQPAKLEDSAVYLCASSLVRETGYTFGSGTRLTVV.

This clonotype is categorized as large. Little can be read into the size of this beta chain, an off-target read in a library designed for alpha chains. The chain combines TRBV11-2 with TRBJ2-7; D is possibly TRBD1 or TRBD2 (6 bases each). Germline values: CDR1 SGHAT, CDR2 FQNNGV. V lost 1 base, J lost 0 bases, and 7 bases lay in between. This CDR3 is 14 amino acids long. CDR3 in amino acids: CASSLGGASYEQYF. As DNA, the CDR3 is TGTGCCAGCAGCTTAGGGGGGGCCTCCTACGAGCAGTACTTC. Variable domain in full (rest from reference TRBV11-2 and TRBJ2-7): EAGVAQSPRYKIIEKRQSVAFWCNPISGHATLYWYQQILGQGPKLLIQFQNNGVVDDSQLPKDRFSAERLKGVDSTLKIQPAKLEDSAVYLCASSLGGASYEQYFGPGTRLTVT.

With regard to this clonotype: Because this beta chain is a stray read in a library intended to capture alpha chains, its abundance should not be given much weight. CDR3 in DNA: TGTGCCAGCAGTTTTCCCGGGGGCGGTACCCCGTACTTC. Translating it yields CASSFPGGGTPYF. V gene TRBV27 combines with J gene TRBJ2-7; D possibly uses TRBD1 or TRBD2 (6 bases each). The V and J ends lost 3 bases and 12 bases respectively, with 18 bases between them. Germline loops: CDR1 MNHEY, CDR2 SMNVEV (reference sequence). This CDR3 has 13 amino acids.

A note on this clonotype: This beta chain is an off-target read within a library intended for alpha chains, so its frequency means little. The chain is built from TRBV6-2 or TRBV6-3 and TRBJ2-1, with D tentatively TRBD2 (5 bases). Trimming took off 5 bases at V and 7 bases at J, with 9 bases between the two ends. This CDR3 spans 12 amino acids. The germline gives CDR1 MNHEY, CDR2 SVGEGT. The CDR3 bases are TGTGCCAGCAGTAAACTAGGGAATGAGCAGTTCTTC. It yields the protein CASSKLGNEQFF.

By share, this clonotype ranks as medium-sized. This beta chain is off target for a library built for alpha chains, so its abundance means little. This rearrangement joins TRBV5-1 to TRBJ2-7, with D maybe TRBD2 (5 bases). V was shortened by 0 bases and J by 1 base, with 20 bases between the two germline ends. The CDR3 contains 18 residues. Per the germline V gene, CDR1 is SGHRS and CDR2 is YFSETQ. CDR3 sequence reads: CASSLGVGSWRQSYEQYF. CDR3 nucleotides: TGCGCCAGCAGCTTGGGGGTCGGATCTTGGAGGCAATCCTACGAGCAGTACTTC.

This clonotype counts as large. Little can be read into the size of this beta chain, an off-target read in a library designed for alpha chains. The chain carries TRBV7-2 and TRBJ2-7; 7 bases agree with TRBD1. The CDR3 length is 13 residues. Per germline, CDR1 SGHTA and CDR2 FQGNSA. The V and J ends lost 5 bases and 2 bases, in that order; junction bases with no gene match: 3. CDR3 sequence: CASSRDSAYEQYF. The CDR3 DNA reads as TGTGCCAGCAGCCGGGACAGCGCCTACGAGCAGTACTTC.

By share, this clonotype counts as large. The library was built for alpha chains, so this beta chain is an off-target read and its size means little. This chain joins TRBV2 and TRBJ2-7; no clear D gene. CDR1 and CDR2 from the germline V gene are SNHLY and FYNNEI. The length of the CDR3 is 16 residues. The germline V and J ends were trimmed by 6 bases and 0 bases, with 18 bases remaining between them. This CDR3 reads CASRLVVGHLSYEQYF. The CDR3 bases are TGTGCCAGCAGACTCGTCGTTGGGCACCTCTCCTACGAGCAGTACTTC.

Judged by abundance, this clonotype is large (0.1 to 1%). Because the library targeted alpha chains, this beta chain is an off-target read whose size means little. This sequence joins TRBV6-1 and TRBJ2-7; D could derive from TRBD1 or TRBD2 (5 bases each). V gave up 7 bases and J gave up 5 bases, with 15 bases separating them. The CDR3 spans 13 residues. Germline CDR1 is MNHNS and CDR2 is SASEGT. DNA for the CDR3: TGTGCCAGCAAATGGGGACCAACGGACGAGCAGTACTTC. It codes for CASKWGPTDEQYF.

This clonotype was seen a few times. In a library made to pick up alpha chains, this beta chain is a stray read with a size that means little. The rearrangement joins TRBV12-3 or TRBV12-4 to TRBJ2-7, with 13 bases identical to TRBD2. The junction had 13 bases not matched to a gene; V was cut back by 10 bases and J by 7 bases. This CDR3 is 15 amino acids long. The DNA of the CDR3 is TGTGCCACCACCATCGGACTAGCGGGGGCAGATGAGCAGTACTTC. The encoded protein is CATTIGLAGADEQYF.

The table lists this clonotype with a few counts. Within a library made for alpha chains, this beta chain is off target, and its count is uninformative. The chain joins TRBV29-1 to TRBJ2-7, with 7 bases lining up with TRBD2. CDR3 size: 13 residues. Looked up from germline, CDR1 is SQVTM and CDR2 is ANQGSEA. V gave up 4 bases and J gave up 4 bases; unmatched junction bases: 7. CDR3 nucleotides: TGCAGCGTTGCGGAGGGCGGGAGTTACGAGCAGTACTTC. Encoded protein: CSVAEGGSYEQYF.

Comments on this clonotype: Within a library made for alpha chains, this beta chain is off target, and its count is uninformative. This chain uses TRBV6-5 with TRBJ1-6; maybe TRBD1 (5 bases). Trimming left V 6 bases short and J 4 bases short, with 10 bases between. The CDR3 sequence is 14 residues long. The germline CDR1 and CDR2 sequences are MNHEY and SVGAGI. CDR3 sequence reads: CASRGTLYNSPLHF. As DNA, the CDR3 is TGTGCCAGCAGGGGGACCCTATATAATTCACCCCTCCACTTT.

Sample share makes this clonotype large. Since it is a stray read in a library aimed at alpha chains, this beta chain has a size that is not meaningful. This chain uses TRBV7-2 with TRBJ2-2; TRBD2 matches at 10 bases. The ends lost 4 bases at V and 8 bases at J; junction bases unmatched: 16. CDR3 length equals 18 residues. Germline CDR1 and CDR2: SGHTA and FQGNSA. Here the CDR3 reads CASSSPRHSGGFSGELFF. In DNA, the CDR3 is TGTGCCAGCAGCTCCCCACGACATAGCGGGGGGTTTTCGGGGGAGCTGTTTTTT.

Comments on this clonotype: This beta chain represents an off-target read in a library built for alpha chains; its size is of limited meaning. The chain carries TRBV7-2 and TRBJ2-3; D is undetermined. The V and J ends lost 1 base and 6 bases respectively, with 8 bases between them. From germline, CDR1 is SGHTA and CDR2 FQGNSA. The CDR3 sequence is 13 residues long. The CDR3 region is CASSLVGYDTQYF. As DNA, the CDR3 is TGTGCCAGCAGCTTAGTCGGCTACGATACGCAGTATTTT.

Details on this clonotype: As an off-target read in a library built for alpha chains, this beta chain has a frequency of little significance. The V call is TRBV20-1, the J call TRBJ2-7; tentatively, D is TRBD2 (5 bases). Trimming removed 5 bases at V and 5 bases at J, with 22 bases between. CDR1 is DFQATT, CDR2 SNEGSKA, per germline (reference sequence). This CDR3 is 15 amino acids long. CDR3 in DNA: TGCAGTGCTGTCAAGAGAGAGGGAGCCTTGGACGAGCAGTACTTC. Protein: CSAVKREGALDEQYF.

This clonotype counts as large. Because the library targeted alpha chains, this beta chain is an off-target read whose size means little. The chain employs TRBV30 and TRBJ2-5; 7 bases align to TRBD2. The CDR3 covers 15 residues. CDR1 is GTSNPN and CDR2 is SVGIG in the germline V gene (reference sequence). With V trimmed by 0 bases and J by 0 bases, 4 bases remained unmatched. CDR3 sequence reads: CAWSVWGGYQETQYF. DNA for the CDR3: TGTGCCTGGAGTGTCTGGGGAGGGTACCAAGAGACCCAGTACTTC.

This clonotype is large in the sample. The library was prepared for alpha chains; this beta chain is a stray read, so its frequency means little. The chain uses TRBV28 and TRBJ1-2; perhaps TRBD1 as D (6 bases). With 3 bases removed from V and 1 base from J, the gap between germline ends came to 9 bases. The germline V gene has CDR1 MDHEN and CDR2 SYDVKM. The CDR3 contains 14 residues. The CDR3: CASSLGGSNYGYTF. The CDR3 DNA sequence: TGTGCCAGCAGTTTGGGGGGCAGTAACTATGGCTACACCTTC.